The entry that follows covers one T cell receptor (beta chain) sequence. This specimen belongs to a study of blood T cell repertoires in COVID-19. Sequencing used immunoSEQ multiplex PCR; TCRdb keeps in-frame clones, though not all of them. Found here are more than 400,000 clones, 90% of them singletons; the top ten hold under 0.7%. The length of the CDR3 is 15 residues. Germline trimming cut 2 bases from V and 4 bases from J; bases unmatched to any gene: 7. Per the germline V gene, CDR1 is MGHDK and CDR2 is SYGVNS. The chain links TRBV25-1 to TRBJ1-2, with 7 nucleotides matching TRBD1. This sequence originates from a man between 18 and 35 years old who had recovered from COVID-19. The sequenced sample consisted of PBMCs or T cells enriched from blood (not recorded which). Written as DNA, the CDR3 is TGTGCCAGCAGTGAACCTACAGGGGCGGTCTATGGCTACACCTTC. It encodes CASSEPTGAVYGYTF.